The text below deals with one T cell receptor beta chain. No antigen is known for it. The data stem from a study of T-cell memory formation after mild COVID-19. Findings and caveats of the study: Mostly located in CM and EM were contracting CD4+ clones, with contracting CD8+ clones located in EMRA. The authors did not confirm SARS-CoV-2 specificity of second-wave clones peaking day 37. Day 15 to 85 contractors were CD4/CD8 balanced; later expanders leaned CD4+.

TCRdb reprocessed the 5' RACE reads with MiXCR, giving one entry per CDR3 protein. The data contain roughly 580,000 distinct CDR3 sequences, about 20% of them singletons. The specimen sequenced was PBMCs or a T cell subset sorted from them (not recorded which). The sequence derives from an adult woman who had mild COVID-19 (a few samples of this study predate the infection). Cell type and time point are not known.

The CDR3 sequence is CASSRDRGFEAFF. The CDR3 DNA sequence: TGCGCCAGCAGCCGTGACAGGGGGTTTGAAGCTTTCTTT. V is TRBV5-1 and J is TRBJ1-1; 9 nucleotides line up with TRBD1. V shed 4 bases and J 7 bases; nucleotides not matched to a gene: 5. CDR1 and CDR2 (germline): SGHRS, YFSETQ. The CDR3 runs to 13 residues.